The next 18 T cell receptor beta chains were all read from a single sample in a study of cytotoxic CD8 clonotypes in ibrutinib-treated CLL. Libraries were prepared by immunoSEQ multiplex PCR; TCRdb keeps only in-frame clonotypes and omits some of them. The sample has about 97,000 clones, 70% to 80% seen once. The source was PBMCs, collected after 24 months of ibrutinib treatment. Every receptor here comes from a human donor with chronic lymphocytic leukemia.

The chain has TRBV29-1 and TRBJ2-7, with 10 bases identical to TRBD2. The V and J ends lost 4 bases and 7 bases, in that order; junction bases with no gene match: 10. Per the germline V gene, CDR1 is SQVTM and CDR2 is ANQGSEA. This CDR3 has 14 residues. CDR3: CSVGGLAGAREQYF. Written as DNA, the CDR3 is TGCAGCGTTGGGGGGCTAGCGGGAGCACGGGAGCAGTACTTC.

CDR3 residues: CASSLTSGSYEQYF. DNA of the CDR3: TGCGCCAGCAGCTTGACTAGCGGCTCCTACGAGCAGTACTTC. The chain employs TRBV5-1 and TRBJ2-7, with TRBD2 matching over 8 bases. The V segment lost 1 base and the J segment 0 bases; nucleotides outside the gene matches: 0. The CDR3 is 14 amino acids. Germline loops: CDR1 SGHRS, CDR2 YFSETQ.

This clone was counted a single time. The V call is TRBV7-8, the J call TRBJ2-4; no firm D call. Germline loops: CDR1 SGHVS, CDR2 FQNEAQ. The CDR3 covers 14 residues. V was cut by 1 base and J by 0 bases, with 4 bases left in between. The CDR3 region is CASSLGLAKNIQYF. The DNA for the CDR3 is TGTGCCAGCAGCTTAGGTCTAGCCAAAAACATTCAGTACTTC.

This clone was detected only a few times. CDR3 amino acids: CARGNSSGIGGETQYF. CDR3 nucleotides: TGTGCCAGGGGAAACTCTAGCGGGATTGGCGGAGAGACCCAGTACTTC. The chain uses TRBV2 and TRBJ2-5; 9 nucleotides align to TRBD2. Losses at the gene ends were 9 bases for V and 4 bases for J; bases not matched to a gene: 15. The CDR3 consists of 16 residues. The germline V gene encodes CDR1 SNHLY and CDR2 FYNNEI.

V and J are TRBV19 and TRBJ1-1; 11 bases fit TRBD1. CDR1 is LNHDA, CDR2 SQIVND, per germline (reference sequence). V shed 9 bases and J 9 bases; nucleotides not matched to a gene: 9. The CDR3 totals 13 residues. The CDR3 sequence is CASADRGRLKAFF. CDR3 in DNA: TGTGCCAGCGCGGACAGGGGGCGCCTTAAAGCTTTCTTT.

The V and J genes are TRBV2 and TRBJ2-7, with D maybe TRBD1 (5 bases). CDR1 and CDR2 from the germline V gene are SNHLY and FYNNEI. V was trimmed by 4 bases and J by 0 bases, leaving 19 bases between them. The CDR3 covers 17 residues. The DNA for the CDR3 is TGTGCCAGCAGTGGATTTAGACAGCGACGAAGCTCCTACGAGCAGTACTTC. It codes for CASSGFRQRRSSYEQYF.

The V gene is TRBV6-1, the J gene TRBJ2-4; perhaps TRBD2 as D (6 bases). This CDR3 has 18 amino acids. Per the germline V gene, CDR1 is MNHNS and CDR2 is SASEGT. Trimming pared 2 bases from V and 0 bases from J, leaving 17 bases between. CDR3: CASSERGTGDLAKNIQYF. CDR3 in DNA: TGTGCCAGCAGTGAACGTGGGACTGGGGATCTAGCCAAAAACATTCAGTACTTC.

The chain couples TRBV5-1 to TRBJ2-2; D unresolved. The ends were cut back, 1 base at V and 5 bases at J, with 3 bases in the middle. The CDR3 contains 12 residues. Germline CDR1 reads SGHRS; CDR2 reads YFSETQ. The CDR3 region has the DNA TGCGCCAGCAGCTTGCAGACCGGGGAGCTGTTTTTT. Its protein is CASSLQTGELFF.

The chain is built from TRBV18 and TRBJ1-3; 11 bases agree with TRBD1. V lost 3 bases, J lost 4 bases, and 2 bases stayed unmatched. Germline values: CDR1 KGHSH, CDR2 LQKENI. CDR3 length equals 15 residues. This CDR3 reads CASSPRTGGGNTIYF. CDR3 sequence (DNA): TGTGCCAGCTCACCTCGGACAGGGGGCGGAAACACCATATATTTT.

V is TRBV19 and J is TRBJ2-7, with TRBD1 matching 10 bases. The germline CDR1 and CDR2 sequences are LNHDA and SQIVND (reference sequence). This CDR3 region has 14 residues. The V segment lost 6 bases and the J segment 1 base; nucleotides outside the gene matches: 3. The CDR3 bases are TGTGCCAGTAGATGGGGACAGGGGTCCTACGAGCAGTACTTC. It is translated as CASRWGQGSYEQYF. Variable domain in full (rest from reference TRBV19 and TRBJ2-7): DGGITQSPKYLFRKEGQNVTLSCEQNLNHDAMYWYRQDPGQGLRLIYYSQIVNDFQKGDIAEGYSVSREKKESFPLTVTSAQKNPTAFYLCASRWGQGSYEQYFGPGTRLTVT.

V gene TRBV10-3 combines with J gene TRBJ2-2, with D possibly matching TRBD2 (6 bases). Trimming took off 3 bases at V and 1 base at J, with 12 bases between the two ends. Germline assignment: CDR1 ENHRY and CDR2 SYGVKD. The CDR3 totals 16 residues. The CDR3 sequence is CAISDRVAENTGELFF. The CDR3 DNA is TGTGCCATCAGTGATAGGGTAGCGGAGAACACCGGGGAGCTGTTTTTT.

The rearrangement links TRBV11-2 to TRBJ1-5, with D perhaps TRBD1 (5 bases). The ends were cut back, 3 bases at V and 3 bases at J, with 9 bases in the middle. The germline V gene encodes CDR1 SGHAT and CDR2 FQNNGV. CDR3 length: 14 amino acids. In DNA, the CDR3 is TGTGCCAGCAGCTTGGGGGGACCCAATCAGCCCCAGCATTTT. Amino acid sequence: CASSLGGPNQPQHF.

This chain joins TRBV6-5 and TRBJ2-7; tentatively, D is TRBD2 (5 bases). This CDR3 comprises 11 residues. Per germline, CDR1 MNHEY and CDR2 SVGAGI. Trimming took off 5 bases at V and 6 bases at J, with 8 bases between the two ends. This CDR3 is CASSRGPEQYF. As DNA, the CDR3 is TGTGCCAGCAGTCGGGGTCCCGAGCAGTACTTC.

About this clone: The junction and the germline gene differ at one end; a read error may be behind it. The V gene is TRBV2, the J gene TRBJ2-6, with D perhaps TRBD1 (6 bases). The CDR3 extends over 16 amino acids. From germline, CDR1 is SNHLY and CDR2 FYNNEI. The CDR3 spells CASRPVWGPGANVLTF. CDR3 DNA: TGTGCCAGCAGGCCCGTCTGGGGGCCTGGAGCCAACGTCCTGACTTTC.

This chain joins TRBV4-2 and TRBJ1-3, with D perhaps matching TRBD1 (5 bases). The V gene lost 0 bases and the J gene lost 1 base, with 10 bases spanning the gap. Germline lookup yields CDR1 LGHNA and CDR2 YNFKEQ. CDR3 length equals 16 residues. CDR3 bases: TGTGCCAGCAGCCAAGACCCGGGGGGGTCTGGAAACACCATATATTTT. Its protein is CASSQDPGGSGNTIYF.

The chain uses TRBV6-1 and TRBJ2-7, with TRBD2 identical over 7 bases. The ends lost 1 base at V and 1 base at J; junction bases unmatched: 7. Germline V CDR1 and CDR2: MNHNS, SASEGT. This CDR3 is 16 amino acids long. CDR3 region: CASSEGGGAASYEQYF. DNA of the CDR3: TGTGCCAGCAGTGAAGGGGGGGGAGCAGCATCCTACGAGCAGTACTTC.

V and J are TRBV29-1 and TRBJ2-4; 7 nucleotides align to TRBD2. Germline values: CDR1 SQVTM, CDR2 ANQGSEA. The CDR3 length is 16 residues. Trimming removed 1 base from V and 0 bases from J; junction bases left unmatched: 6. CDR3 coding DNA: TGCAGCGTTGAAGTTTGGGCTAGCGGAGCCAAAAACATTCAGTACTTC. Encoded protein: CSVEVWASGAKNIQYF.

V usage is TRBV19 and J usage is TRBJ1-5; 9 positions agree with TRBD1. After removal of 2 bases from V and 1 base from J, the junction contained 6 bases not matched to a gene. Germline loops: CDR1 LNHDA, CDR2 SQIVND (reference sequence). The CDR3 has 17 amino acids. CDR3 residues: CASSINYRGPSNQPQHF. CDR3 coding DNA: TGTGCCAGTAGTATAAACTACAGGGGGCCGAGCAATCAGCCCCAGCATTTT. The complete variable domain, with remaining parts taken from reference TRBV19 and TRBJ1-5, reads DGGITQSPKYLFRKEGQNVTLSCEQNLNHDAMYWYRQDPGQGLRLIYYSQIVNDFQKGDIAEGYSVSREKKESFPLTVTSAQKNPTAFYLCASSINYRGPSNQPQHFGDGTRLSIL.